The present T cell receptor (beta chain) was sequenced within a study of OX40 agonist ivuxolimab in advanced cancers. Study-wide background: At about 81% male, the cohort had a mean age of roughly 60 years, ranging from about 20 to 79. A partial response was reached by three patients: one with hepatocellular carcinoma and two with cutaneous melanoma.

TCRdb keeps only in-frame clones here, not all; method: immunoSEQ multiplex PCR. Seen here are tens of thousands of clones, around nine tenths observed once, and the top ten hold about 0.31%. This clone was counted once. The cohort excluded patients with autoimmune disease history or systemic immunosuppression. Trimming stripped 1 base from V and 7 bases from J, with 11 bases between. The CDR3 runs to 14 residues. Germline V gene data show CDR1 as MNHNS and CDR2 as SASEGT. Sequenced here: CD4+ or CD8+ T cells sorted from blood, sampled in a trial of the OX40 agonist ivuxolimab. The sequence was collected from an adult with an advanced solid tumor such as melanoma, head and neck, liver or kidney cancer. The chain couples TRBV6-1 to TRBJ2-4; D is possibly TRBD2 (5 bases). The CDR3 region is CASSEGAPGNIQYF. CDR3 nucleotide sequence: TGTGCCAGCAGTGAAGGGGCCCCGGGGAACATTCAGTACTTC.